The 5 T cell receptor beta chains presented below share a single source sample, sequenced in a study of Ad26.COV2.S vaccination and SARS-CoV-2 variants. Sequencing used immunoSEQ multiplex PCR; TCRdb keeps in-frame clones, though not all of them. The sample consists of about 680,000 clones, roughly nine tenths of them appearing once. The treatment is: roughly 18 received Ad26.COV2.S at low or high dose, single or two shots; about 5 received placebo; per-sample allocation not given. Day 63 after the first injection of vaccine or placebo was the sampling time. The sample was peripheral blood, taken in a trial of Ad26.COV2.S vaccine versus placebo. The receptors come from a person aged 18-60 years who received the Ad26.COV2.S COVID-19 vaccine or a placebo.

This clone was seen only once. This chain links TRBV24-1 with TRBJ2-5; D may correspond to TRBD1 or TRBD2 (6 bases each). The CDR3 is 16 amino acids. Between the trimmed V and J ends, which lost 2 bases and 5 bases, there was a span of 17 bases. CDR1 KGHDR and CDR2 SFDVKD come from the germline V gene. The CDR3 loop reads CATSDWASERGETQYF. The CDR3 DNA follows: TGTGCCACCAGTGATTGGGCTAGCGAAAGGGGGGAGACCCAGTACTTC.

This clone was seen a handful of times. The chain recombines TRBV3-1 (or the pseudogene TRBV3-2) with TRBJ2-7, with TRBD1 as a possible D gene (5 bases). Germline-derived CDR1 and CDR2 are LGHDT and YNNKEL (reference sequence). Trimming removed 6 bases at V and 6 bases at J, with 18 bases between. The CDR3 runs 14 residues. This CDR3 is CASSLGQGKGEQYF. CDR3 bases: TGTGCCAGCAGTCTAGGACAAGGGAAGGGCGAGCAGTACTTC.

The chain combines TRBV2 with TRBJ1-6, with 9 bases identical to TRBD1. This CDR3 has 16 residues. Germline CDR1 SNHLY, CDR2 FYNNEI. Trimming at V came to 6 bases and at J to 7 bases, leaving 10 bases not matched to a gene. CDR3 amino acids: CASRNLPGQGNSPLHF. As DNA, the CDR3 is TGTGCCAGCAGGAACTTGCCGGGACAGGGCAATTCACCCCTCCACTTT.

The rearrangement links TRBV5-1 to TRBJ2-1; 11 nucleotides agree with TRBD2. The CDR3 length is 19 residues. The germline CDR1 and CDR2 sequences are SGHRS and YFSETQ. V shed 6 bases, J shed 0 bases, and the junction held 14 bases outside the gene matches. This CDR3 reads CASTPRGSGRASSYNEQFF. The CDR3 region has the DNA TGCGCCAGCACCCCCCGGGGTAGCGGGAGGGCGAGCTCCTACAATGAGCAGTTCTTC.

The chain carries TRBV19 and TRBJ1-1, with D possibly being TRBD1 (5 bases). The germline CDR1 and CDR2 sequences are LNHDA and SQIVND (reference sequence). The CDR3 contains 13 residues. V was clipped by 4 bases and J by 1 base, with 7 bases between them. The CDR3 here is CASSKTGNTEAFF. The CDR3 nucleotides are TGTGCCAGTAGTAAAACAGGGAACACTGAAGCTTTCTTT.